A single T cell receptor beta chain is shown here with its context. This CDR3 has 14 residues. In germline, CDR1 is SGHRS, CDR2 YFSETQ. V gave up 0 bases and J gave up 1 base, with 7 bases separating them. The record originates from a study of control samples from healthy donors and cancer patients. Here immunoSEQ multiplex PCR was the method, and the copy in TCRdb shows in-frame clones only, minus some. Of 150,000 to 200,000 clones in the sample, 75% to 95% were seen once. The sequenced sample was blood. The sequence derives from a woman aged 40 to 50 in good health. This rearrangement joins TRBV5-1 to TRBJ1-1; no definite D call. CDR3 nucleotide sequence: TGCGCCAGCAGCTTGGTGACTCCGAACACTGAAGCTTTCTTT. This encodes CASSLVTPNTEAFF.